This T cell receptor beta chain originates from a study of shared clonotypes between healthy human individuals. Selected positively for CCR7 and CD45RO-negative, naive CD8 cells excluded terminally differentiated effector memory CD45RA+ cells. Assay used: immunoSEQ multiplex PCR; TCRdb lists only in-frame clones, some missing. The repertoire holds about 2.1 million clones, with just under 95% as singletons. Germline values: CDR1 SGHVS, CDR2 FQNEAQ. This CDR3 comprises 15 residues. Losses at the gene ends were 4 bases for V and 13 bases for J; bases not matched to a gene: 16. The rearrangement links TRBV7-8 to TRBJ2-7; 10 nucleotides agree with TRBD1. The material sequenced was naive CD8+ T cells from PBMCs. The TCR sequence derives from a man between 18 and 35 years old in good health. Some clones in this sample may be carry-over from other donors' samples. The CDR3 sequence is CASSSSGTGDPMRYF. In DNA, the CDR3 is TGTGCCAGCAGCTCCTCCGGGACAGGGGACCCTATGAGATACTTC.